This T cell receptor beta chain was sequenced during a study of technical replicates of blood from four donors. Per germline, CDR1 SGHDT and CDR2 YYEEEE. The CDR3 length is 16 residues. J was trimmed by 1 base and V by 2 bases; bases with no gene match: 6. Repertoires were generated with immunoSEQ multiplex PCR, while TCRdb's copy carries only in-frame clones and drops some. This sample has about 44,000 clones, with roughly 96% found just once. The source of this sequence is a human donor in good health. The rearrangement links TRBV5-6 to TRBJ2-1; TRBD2 matches 7 bases. The sample was T cells isolated from PBMCs. DNA for the CDR3: TGTGCCAGCAGCTTTCGCGGGAGAATGTCCTACAATGAGCAGTTCTTC. Its translation is CASSFRGRMSYNEQFF.